One sample yielded the 21 T cell receptor beta chains listed below, sequenced in a study of T-cell reconstitution after alpha-beta-depleted transplantation in children. TCRbeta library construction was performed incorporating unique molecular identifiers. TCRdb reanalysed the PCR reads using MiXCR and keeps one entry per CDR3 protein. The sample lists a few hundred thousand distinct CDR3 sequences, approximately 10% seen once, with approximately 2.3% in the top ten. The sequences come from PBMCs from the stem cell graft donor, collected from the stem cell graft. The receptors here all came from a human donor who donated a stem cell graft to a child with acute lymphoblastic leukemia.

This clonotype was counted only a few times. The chain links TRBV5-6 to TRBJ2-1, with 8 bases matching TRBD2. CDR1 is SGHDT, CDR2 YYEEEE, per germline. Trimming cost V 0 bases and J 2 bases; bases outside gene matches: 4. There are 16 residues in the CDR3. This CDR3 is CASSLEGGGTYNEQFF. The CDR3, as DNA: TGTGCCAGCAGCTTGGAGGGCGGGGGGACCTACAATGAGCAGTTCTTC.

The genes are TRBV29-1 and TRBJ2-7; 8 bases match TRBD1. The germline CDR1 and CDR2 sequences are SQVTM and ANQGSEA. This CDR3 is 12 amino acids long. Losses at the gene ends were 7 bases for V and 2 bases for J; bases not matched to a gene: 4. The CDR3 DNA is TGCAGCGCAAACAGGGGGACCTACGAGCAGTACTTC. It encodes CSANRGTYEQYF.

This clonotype turned up a few times. The chain employs TRBV5-1 and TRBJ2-1; 7 bases are a match to TRBD1. J was trimmed by 8 bases and V by 5 bases; bases with no gene match: 13. Germline values: CDR1 SGHRS, CDR2 YFSETQ. This CDR3 contains 15 residues. CDR3 sequence reads: CASSFPGQNLDEQFF. The CDR3 nucleotides read TGCGCCAGCAGTTTTCCGGGACAGAATTTGGATGAGCAGTTCTTC.

The gene calls are TRBV12-3 or TRBV12-4 and TRBJ2-7; 8 bases align to TRBD2. Unmatched junction bases numbered 12, after V lost 6 bases and J lost 5 bases. The CDR3 length is 15 residues. CDR3 residues: CASSPLRGTSDEQYF. The CDR3 DNA follows: TGTGCCAGCAGCCCACTTAGGGGGACTAGTGACGAGCAGTACTTC.

The chain carries TRBV12-3 or TRBV12-4 and TRBJ1-6; no clear D. V lost 1 base and J lost 5, with 6 bases in between. This CDR3 contains 14 residues. The CDR3 DNA sequence: TGTGCCAGCAGTTTAGGACGGAATAATTCACCCCTCCACTTT. Protein: CASSLGRNNSPLHF.

Turning to this clonotype: One base away lies a much larger clone, so this may be a sequencing read error. This chain joins TRBV2 and TRBJ2-7; 9 bases line up with TRBD2. The CDR3 is 14 residues long. CDR1 and CDR2 (germline): SNHLY, FYNNEI. The CDR3 loop reads CTSSLRRREGEQYF. The CDR3 DNA sequence: TGTACCAGCAGTTTAAGGCGGCGGGAGGGCGAGCAGTACTTC.

This clonotype was seen more than once but under ten times. The CDR3 bases are TGTGCCAGCAGTCGAATGACTAGCGGGGGGGCAGATACGCAGTATTTT. It is translated as CASSRMTSGGADTQYF. The V call is TRBV27, the J call TRBJ2-3; 14 bases are shared with TRBD2. This CDR3 has 16 residues. From germline, CDR1 is MNHEY and CDR2 SMNVEV (reference sequence). V gave up 5 bases and J gave up 4 bases; unmatched junction bases: 5.

The chain joins TRBV5-1 to TRBJ2-2; D is uncertain. The CDR3 contains 16 residues. Germline V lookup: CDR1 SGHRS, CDR2 YFSETQ. V gave up 0 bases and J gave up 4 bases, with 13 bases separating them. CDR3: CASSLVARGVTGELFF. The CDR3 DNA reads TGCGCCAGCAGCTTGGTGGCCCGAGGTGTCACCGGGGAGCTGTTTTTT. Using reference TRBV5-1 and TRBJ2-2 for the parts outside the CDR3, the full variable domain is KAGVTQTPRYLIKTRGQQVTLSCSPISGHRSVSWYQQTPGQGLQFLFEYFSETQRNKGNFPGRFSGRQFSNSRSEMNVSTLELGDSALYLCASSLVARGVTGELFFGEGSRLTVL.

The V gene is TRBV11-2, the J gene TRBJ1-2, with a weak D call TRBD1 (5 bases). Trimming cost V 0 bases and J 4 bases, with 15 bases left between them. This CDR3 is built from 16 residues. The germline V gene has CDR1 SGHAT and CDR2 FQNNGV. This chain's CDR3 is CASSLEGLRRGYGYTF. Here the CDR3 DNA reads TGTGCCAGCAGCTTAGAGGGCCTGAGGAGGGGCTATGGCTACACCTTC.

This clonotype was counted between two and nine times. The CDR3 sequence is CASSGRGSNSPLHF. CDR3 DNA sequence: TGTGCCAGCAGTGGTCGGGGGAGTAATTCACCCCTCCACTTT. The chain has TRBV9 and TRBJ1-6, with D tentatively TRBD1 (5 bases). The CDR3 extends over 14 amino acids. Trimming removed 5 bases from V and 6 bases from J, with 12 bases in between. Germline CDR1 reads SGDLS; CDR2 reads YYNGEE.

This chain joins TRBV27 and TRBJ2-1, with no clear D. This CDR3 is built from 16 residues. CDR1 MNHEY and CDR2 SMNVEV come from the germline V gene (reference sequence). V shed 2 bases and J shed 3 bases, with 14 bases lying between them. The DNA of the CDR3 is TGTGCCAGCAGTTTAGACGAGCTAGGGATCTACAATGAGCAGTTCTTC. Translating gives CASSLDELGIYNEQFF.

A few counts support this clonotype. CDR3: CSATSVLGNPIPGAHNEQFF. Here the CDR3 DNA reads TGCAGTGCTACTTCGGTGCTAGGAAACCCTATCCCGGGAGCCCACAATGAGCAGTTCTTC. The chain combines TRBV20-1 with TRBJ2-1; possibly TRBD2 for D (6 bases). Trimming left V 4 bases short and J 5 bases short, with 33 bases between. CDR3 size: 20 residues. The germline gives CDR1 DFQATT, CDR2 SNEGSKA (reference sequence).

This clonotype was counted only a few times. This chain links TRBV16 with TRBJ2-3; D may correspond to TRBD1 or TRBD2 (5 bases each). CDR3 length: 16 residues. Deletions cut 1 base from V and 4 bases from J, with 15 bases between. The germline CDR1 and CDR2 sequences are KGHSY and FQNENV. The CDR3 loop is CASSQLQGQGADTQYF. DNA of the CDR3: TGTGCCAGCAGCCAATTACAAGGGCAGGGAGCAGATACGCAGTATTTT.

This clonotype turned up a few times. The V call is TRBV20-1, the J call TRBJ2-7; 12 positions match TRBD2. Germline lookup yields CDR1 DFQATT and CDR2 SNEGSKA (reference sequence). The CDR3 is 15 amino acids. V trimming: 5 bases; J trimming: 3 bases; junction bases outside the gene matches: 8. CDR3 residues: CSAHDTGLAGYEQYF. The DNA of the CDR3 is TGCAGTGCTCACGACACGGGACTAGCGGGCTACGAGCAGTACTTC.

This clonotype was counted at least ten times. The chain employs TRBV7-2 and TRBJ2-7; no firm D call. The CDR3 totals 11 residues. Germline loops: CDR1 SGHTA, CDR2 FQGNSA. The ends were cut back, 3 bases at V and 7 bases at J, with 7 bases in the middle. CDR3 nucleotides: TGTGCCAGCAGCTTGGGGATAGAGCAGTACTTC. This codes for CASSLGIEQYF. Based on the CDR3 plus reference TRBV7-2 and TRBJ2-7, the full variable domain is GAGVSQSPSNKVTEKGKDVELRCDPISGHTALYWYRQSLGQGLEFLIYFQGNSAPDKSGLPSDRFSAERTGGSVSTLTIQRTQQEDSAVYLCASSLGIEQYFGPGTRLTVT.

This clonotype was counted a few times. This chain links TRBV5-1 with TRBJ2-7, with D possibly TRBD2 on 5 matching bases. The length of the CDR3 is 16 residues. V gave up 4 bases and J gave up 3 bases, with 20 bases separating them. The V gene's germline CDR1 is SGHRS and CDR2 YFSETQ. The CDR3 nucleotides read TGCGCCAGCAGCCACCTTGAGCGGAGCCCTCACTACGAGCAGTACTTC. It translates to CASSHLERSPHYEQYF.

Ten or more counts support this clonotype. The V gene is TRBV18, the J gene TRBJ1-1, with a possible D match to TRBD1 (6 bases). The CDR3 runs to 14 residues. In germline, CDR1 is KGHSH, CDR2 LQKENI. V was cut by 6 bases and J by 9 bases, with 20 bases left in between. This CDR3 reads CASSPRGRDVQAFF. CDR3 DNA sequence: TGTGCCAGCTCTCCCAGGGGAAGAGATGTGCAAGCTTTCTTT.

This clonotype was seen repeatedly, ten times or more. This chain links TRBV5-1 with TRBJ2-7; 8 bases align to TRBD1. CDR3 size: 13 residues. Germline V gene sequence: CDR1 SGHRS, CDR2 YFSETQ. V gave up 2 bases and J gave up 6 bases; unmatched junction bases: 4. CDR3 coding DNA: TGCGCCAGCAGCTTACAGGGGGACGGCGAGCAGTACTTC. Translating it yields CASSLQGDGEQYF.

There are a few counts of this clonotype. The chain employs TRBV12-3 or TRBV12-4 and TRBJ2-1; 10 nucleotides agree with TRBD2. V lost 3 bases and J lost 8; bases outside the gene matches: 4. CDR3 size: 14 residues. CDR3 loop: CASSFSLAGYEQFF. The CDR3 DNA follows: TGTGCCAGCAGTTTTTCACTAGCGGGATATGAGCAGTTCTTC.

The rearrangement joins TRBV25-1 to TRBJ2-7; 11 bases match TRBD1. CDR1 and CDR2 from the germline V gene are MGHDK and SYGVNS. The CDR3 extends over 15 amino acids. Losses at the gene ends were 2 bases for V and 7 bases for J; bases not matched to a gene: 7. As DNA, the CDR3 is TGTGCCAGCAGTGAAACCACCGGGACAGGGGGTGAGCAGTACTTC. Translating gives CASSETTGTGGEQYF.

The J gene is TRBJ2-7, the V gene TRBV6-5; D is unclear. V shed 1 base and J shed 5 bases, with 12 bases lying between them. CDR3 size: 14 residues. Germline values: CDR1 MNHEY, CDR2 SVGAGI. CDR3 residues: CASSYLNPLDEQYF. Here the CDR3 DNA reads TGTGCCAGCAGTTACTTAAATCCCCTGGACGAGCAGTACTTC.